These 2 T cell receptor beta chains share one sample of origin, sequenced in a study of blood T cell repertoires in COVID-19. Sequenced by immunoSEQ multiplex PCR; TCRdb stores in-frame clones only, minus some. The sample has some 510,000 clones; 85% to 90% are singletons. Material: PBMCs or T cells enriched from blood (not recorded which). The receptors were gathered from a woman between 40 and 50 years old who had recovered from COVID-19.

This sequence joins TRBV19 and TRBJ1-3, with a weak D call TRBD1 (5 bases). This CDR3 region has 14 residues. CDR1 is LNHDA, CDR2 SQIVND, per germline (reference sequence). V gave up 3 bases and J gave up 4 bases, with 10 bases separating them. The CDR3 nucleotides are TGTGCCAGTAGTATTTCGCAGGGAGGAAACACCATATATTTT. Translation: CASSISQGGNTIYF.

The rearrangement uses TRBV5-4 and TRBJ2-7; D perhaps matches TRBD2 (6 bases). The CDR3 consists of 15 residues. Germline V gene lookup returns CDR1 SGHNT and CDR2 YYREEE (reference sequence). With 1 base removed from V and 0 bases from J, the gap between germline ends came to 11 bases. The CDR3 reads CASSLPTSSSYEQYF. In nucleotides, the CDR3 is TGTGCCAGCAGCTTGCCAACTAGCAGCTCCTACGAGCAGTACTTC.